The 7 T cell receptor beta chains below come from one sample, sequenced in a study of cytomegalovirus exposure and HLA in healthy donors. The PCR contained 60 Vbeta and 13 Jbeta primers. Sequencing used immunoSEQ multiplex PCR; TCRdb keeps in-frame clones, though not all of them. Of roughly 100,000 clones in the sample, around three quarters were seen once. The sequencing sample was made of PBMCs. These receptors all come from a woman younger than 35 in good health and CMV-seropositive.

The rearrangement links TRBV6-1 to TRBJ2-3; 11 bases map to TRBD2. V shed 3 bases and J 2 bases; nucleotides not matched to a gene: 1. This CDR3 region has 15 residues. CDR1 and CDR2 (germline): MNHNS, SASEGT. The CDR3, as DNA: TGTGCCAGCAGTGAGGGACTAGCGGACACAGATACGCAGTATTTT. This translates into CASSEGLADTDTQYF.

This clone showed up many times. The chain is built from TRBV6-1 and TRBJ2-3; 9 nucleotides align to TRBD2. There are 15 residues in the CDR3. Trimming removed 2 bases from V and 2 bases from J; junction bases left unmatched: 2. Germline V gene data show CDR1 as MNHNS and CDR2 as SASEGT. CDR3 nucleotides: TGTGCCAGCAGTGAACTAGCGGGACACACAGATACGCAGTATTTT. It translates to CASSELAGHTDTQYF.

The rearrangement joins TRBV28 to TRBJ1-4; a possible D gene is TRBD1 (6 bases). Per the germline V gene, CDR1 is MDHEN and CDR2 is SYDVKM. The V gene lost 7 bases and the J gene lost 4 bases, with 10 bases spanning the gap. The CDR3 loop spans 13 amino acids. This CDR3 is CASTGQNNEKLFF. DNA of the CDR3: TGTGCCAGCACCGGACAGAATAATGAAAAACTGTTTTTT.

This chain uses TRBV27 with TRBJ1-2; no clear D. CDR1 and CDR2 from the germline V gene are MNHEY and SMNVEV (reference sequence). Trimming took off 0 bases at V and 4 bases at J, with 12 bases between the two ends. The CDR3 is made up of 15 amino acids. CDR3 DNA sequence: TGTGCCAGCAGTTTATCAATCTCCGGTTCCTATGGCTACACCTTC. Protein: CASSLSISGSYGYTF.

The chain recombines TRBV7-9 with TRBJ2-7; the match to TRBD1 covers 7 bases. The CDR3 length is 12 residues. From germline, CDR1 is SEHNR and CDR2 FQNEAQ (reference sequence). Trimming cost V 5 bases and J 3 bases; bases outside gene matches: 1. The CDR3 protein is CASSRTGYEQYF. CDR3 nucleotide sequence: TGTGCCAGCAGCCGGACAGGCTACGAGCAGTACTTC.

The genes are TRBV4-2 and TRBJ2-1; D is perhaps TRBD1 (6 bases). The germline V gene has CDR1 LGHNA and CDR2 YNFKEQ. The CDR3 has 14 amino acids. V was cut by 4 bases and J by 4 bases, with 11 bases left in between. Written as DNA, the CDR3 is TGTGCCAGCAGCCGAGAACAGGGATACAATGAGCAGTTCTTC. Protein product: CASSREQGYNEQFF.

This clone occurred once. The chain joins TRBV28 to TRBJ1-5, with D maybe TRBD1 (5 bases). The germline V and J ends were trimmed by 6 bases and 3 bases, with 18 bases remaining between them. This CDR3 has 16 amino acids. Germline values: CDR1 MDHEN, CDR2 SYDVKM. CDR3 sequence (DNA): TGTGCCAGCAGCTCGCCATCCAGGGCTTACAATCAGCCCCAGCATTTT. Protein product: CASSSPSRAYNQPQHF.